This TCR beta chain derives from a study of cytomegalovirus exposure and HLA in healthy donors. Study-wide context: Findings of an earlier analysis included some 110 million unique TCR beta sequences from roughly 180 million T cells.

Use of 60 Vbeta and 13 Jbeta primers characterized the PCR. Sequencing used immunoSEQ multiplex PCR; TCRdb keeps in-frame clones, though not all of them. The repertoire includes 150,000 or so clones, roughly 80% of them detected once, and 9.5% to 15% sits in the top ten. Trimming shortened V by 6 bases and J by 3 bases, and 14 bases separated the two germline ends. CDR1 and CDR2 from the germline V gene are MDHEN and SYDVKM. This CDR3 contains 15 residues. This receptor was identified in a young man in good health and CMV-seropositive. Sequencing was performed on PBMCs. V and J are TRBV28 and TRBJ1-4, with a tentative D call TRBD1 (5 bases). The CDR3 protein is CASSPQGLANEKLFF. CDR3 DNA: TGTGCCAGCAGCCCCCAGGGACTGGCTAATGAAAAACTGTTTTTT. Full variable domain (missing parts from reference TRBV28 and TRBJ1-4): DVKVTQSSRYLVKRTGEKVFLECVQDMDHENMFWYRQDPGLGLRLIYFSYDVKMKEKGDIPEGYSVSREKKERFSLILESASTNQTSMYLCASSPQGLANEKLFFGSGTQLSVL.